What follows are 21 T cell receptor beta chains derived from one specimen sequenced in a study of T-cell memory formation after mild COVID-19. TCRdb re-called the 5' RACE reads through MiXCR, storing one row per CDR3 protein. The sample includes about 310,000 distinct CDR3 sequences, approximately 19% seen only once; the top ten take about 21%. The sequencing input was PBMCs or a T cell subset sorted from them (not recorded which). These receptors were taken from a man between 18 and 29 years old who had mild COVID-19 (a few samples of this study predate the infection). Cell type and time point are not known.

The chain carries TRBV5-1 and TRBJ2-3, with D perhaps matching TRBD2 (6 bases). Germline V CDR1 and CDR2: SGHRS, YFSETQ. The germline V and J ends were trimmed by 0 bases and 5 bases, with 10 bases remaining between them. CDR3 length: 14 residues. CDR3 DNA: TGCGCCAGCAGCTTGGTAGCCGGGGGAGATACGCAGTATTTT. Amino acids: CASSLVAGGDTQYF.

V gene TRBV6-5 combines with J gene TRBJ1-6, with D possibly matching TRBD1 (5 bases). The CDR3 runs to 14 residues. The V end was cut by 2 bases, the J end by 8 bases, with 10 bases between. Per germline, CDR1 MNHEY and CDR2 SVGAGI. CDR3 sequence reads: CASSYRGHDSPLHF. The CDR3 coding sequence is TGTGCCAGCAGTTACCGGGGCCACGATTCACCCCTCCACTTT.

In this sample, this clonotype turned up a few times. The V call is TRBV7-2, the J call TRBJ2-2; 10 bases are a match to TRBD2. From germline, CDR1 is SGHTA and CDR2 FQGNSA. V was clipped by 1 base and J by 0 bases; unmatched bases: 2. This CDR3 spans 17 amino acids. The CDR3 sequence: CASSLDTSGANTGELFF. DNA of the CDR3: TGTGCCAGCAGCTTAGATACTAGCGGGGCGAACACCGGGGAGCTGTTTTTT.

This clonotype was seen more than once but under ten times. The chain recombines TRBV19 with TRBJ2-6; TRBD1 aligns across 7 bases. This CDR3 is built from 16 residues. The junction had 1 base not matched to a gene; V was cut back by 1 base and J by 1 base. CDR1 LNHDA and CDR2 SQIVND come from the germline V gene (reference sequence). The CDR3 nucleotides read TGTGCCAGTAGTATAGGGACAGGATCTGGGGCCAACGTCCTGACTTTC. It yields the protein CASSIGTGSGANVLTF.

This clonotype was counted between two and nine times. The chain is built from TRBV20-1 and TRBJ1-2, with 8 positions matching TRBD1. This CDR3 has 16 amino acids. The J segment lost 0 bases and the V segment lost 0 bases, leaving 6 bases of the junction unmatched. Germline CDR1 is DFQATT and CDR2 is SNEGSKA (reference sequence). CDR3 nucleotides: TGCAGTGCTAGAGATTCTGGGACAGGAGCTAACTATGGCTACACCTTC. The encoded protein is CSARDSGTGANYGYTF.

There are a few counts of this clonotype. The chain joins TRBV20-1 to TRBJ1-4; 7 bases align to TRBD1. From germline, CDR1 is DFQATT and CDR2 SNEGSKA (reference sequence). CDR3 size: 17 residues. V trimming: 0 bases; J trimming: 8 bases; junction bases outside the gene matches: 15. The chain's CDR3 is CSARDRQGGGYTEKLFF. DNA for the CDR3: TGCAGTGCTAGAGATAGACAGGGAGGGGGATATACAGAAAAACTGTTTTTT.

This clonotype was detected only a few times. The chain recombines TRBV18 with TRBJ2-7; D gene unclear. With 0 bases removed from V and 7 bases from J, the gap between germline ends came to 13 bases. The CDR3 loop spans 14 amino acids. CDR1 and CDR2 (germline): KGHSH, LQKENI. The CDR3 coding sequence is TGTGCCAGCTCACCACCCCCAGGCTCGCGGGAGCAGTACGTC. Translated, it gives CASSPPPGSREQYV.

This clonotype was seen once. The gene calls are TRBV20-1 and TRBJ2-5; no reliable D call. V gave up 0 bases and J gave up 8 bases, with 4 bases separating them. Germline lookup yields CDR1 DFQATT and CDR2 SNEGSKA (reference sequence). The CDR3 is made up of 10 amino acids. CDR3 nucleotides: TGCAGTGCTAGAGATCGTACCCAGTACTTC. Translating gives CSARDRTQYF.

On this clonotype: A read error may account for a junction end that differs from germline. The chain links TRBV6-5 to TRBJ2-7, with a possible D match to TRBD1 (8 bases). CDR1 MNHEY and CDR2 SVGAGI come from the germline V gene. The CDR3 has 15 residues. Here the CDR3 DNA reads TGTGCCAGCAGGTACTCGACAGGGGACTACTACGAGCAGTACTTC. Its protein product is CASRYSTGDYYEQYF.

The chain joins TRBV11-2 to TRBJ2-2; unclear D gene. The CDR3 has 16 residues. Germline CDR1 reads SGHAT; CDR2 reads FQNNGV. Trimming took 5 bases from V and 0 from J, leaving 13 bases between them. CDR3 nucleotide sequence: TGTGCCAGCAGCCGGGCCCAAGGGACGAACACCGGGGAGCTGTTTTTT. Protein: CASSRAQGTNTGELFF.

V gene TRBV7-6 combines with J gene TRBJ1-5; tentatively, D is TRBD1 (5 bases). Deletions cut 2 bases from V and 1 base from J, with 15 bases between. Germline CDR1 is SGHVS and CDR2 is FNYEAQ. CDR3 length equals 17 residues. CDR3 sequence: CASSLRGGTGSNQPQHF. The CDR3, as DNA: TGTGCCAGCAGCTTACGCGGCGGTACAGGCAGCAATCAGCCCCAGCATTTT.

A few counts support this clonotype. The CDR3 DNA is TGCAGTGCTAGTACTAGCCGGGAGACCCAGTACTTC. Its translation is CSASTSRETQYF. The genes are TRBV20-1 and TRBJ2-5; tentatively, D is TRBD2 (6 bases). The CDR3 contains 12 residues. Trimming shortened V by 3 bases and J by 5 bases, and 10 bases separated the two germline ends. In germline, CDR1 is DFQATT, CDR2 SNEGSKA (reference sequence).

This clonotype was picked up many times. The rearrangement links TRBV7-2 to TRBJ1-2; 8 nucleotides match TRBD1. J lost 4 bases, V lost 5 bases, and 3 bases had no gene match. Germline CDR1 SGHTA, CDR2 FQGNSA. The CDR3 totals 13 residues. CDR3 loop: CASSLGQGYGYTF. The CDR3 DNA is TGTGCCAGCAGCCTAGGACAGGGCTATGGCTACACCTTC.

The rearrangement links TRBV4-3 to TRBJ1-6; D is uncertain. The CDR3 extends over 14 amino acids. CDR1 and CDR2 (germline): LGHNA, YSLEER. Trimming pared 4 bases from V and 0 bases from J, leaving 4 bases between. CDR3 DNA sequence: TGCGCCAGCAGCCGCGACTCCTATAATTCACCCCTCCACTTT. Its translation: CASSRDSYNSPLHF.

The chain joins TRBV5-5 to TRBJ2-2; a possible D gene is TRBD1 (5 bases). The CDR3 contains 16 residues. The germline V and J ends were trimmed by 0 bases and 0 bases, with 9 bases remaining between them. Germline V gives CDR1 SGHKS, CDR2 YYEKEE (reference sequence). CDR3 DNA: TGTGCCAGCAGCTTGGCACAGGCTTCGAACACCGGGGAGCTGTTTTTT. It codes for CASSLAQASNTGELFF.

There are a few counts of this clonotype. V and J are TRBV7-9 and TRBJ2-3, with a possible D match to TRBD2 (5 bases). Germline loops: CDR1 SEHNR, CDR2 FQNEAQ (reference sequence). V dropped 1 base and J dropped 0 bases, with 8 bases sitting between them. The CDR3 has 15 residues. The CDR3 coding sequence is TGTGCCAGCAGCTTAGGCCGGACTAGCACAGATACGCAGTATTTT. The encoded protein is CASSLGRTSTDTQYF.

This clonotype was counted many times. The gene calls are TRBV24-1 and TRBJ2-5; TRBD1 matches 7 bases. The germline gives CDR1 KGHDR, CDR2 SFDVKD. V gave up 7 bases and J gave up 4 bases; unmatched junction bases: 5. There are 13 residues in the CDR3. As DNA, the CDR3 is TGTGCCACCAGCCGTGAGGGGGCAGAGACCCAGTACTTC. Residues: CATSREGAETQYF.

The sample holds a few counts of this clonotype. This chain uses TRBV4-1 with TRBJ1-5; D uncertain. Trimming removed 2 bases from V and 5 bases from J, with 7 bases in between. Germline lookup yields CDR1 MGHRA and CDR2 YSYEKL. CDR3 size: 13 residues. The CDR3 is CASSQSIDQPQHF. The CDR3 DNA reads as TGCGCCAGCAGCCAATCAATCGATCAGCCCCAGCATTTT.

There are a few counts of this clonotype. The rearrangement joins TRBV7-2 to TRBJ2-3; a weak D match, TRBD2 (6 bases). This CDR3 has 12 residues. V was clipped by 10 bases and J by 5 bases, with 13 bases between them. The V gene's germline CDR1 is SGHTA and CDR2 FQGNSA. CDR3 loop: CATGLRGDTQYF. The CDR3 region has the DNA TGTGCCACAGGACTAAGGGGAGATACGCAGTATTTT.

The chain recombines TRBV2 with TRBJ1-1; D is undetermined. V lost 3 bases and J lost 0, with 11 bases in between. CDR1 is SNHLY, CDR2 FYNNEI, per germline. The CDR3 runs 15 residues. DNA for the CDR3: TGTGCCAGCAGTGATCTCTGGCCGATGAACACTGAAGCTTTCTTT. It encodes CASSDLWPMNTEAFF. Drawing the rest from reference TRBV2 and TRBJ1-1, the complete variable domain is EPEVTQTPSHQVTQMGQEVILRCVPISNHLYFYWYRQILGQKVEFLVSFYNNEISEKSEIFDDQFSVERPDGSNFTLKIRSTKLEDSAMYFCASSDLWPMNTEAFFGQGTRLTVV.

The sample holds a few counts of this clonotype. V gene TRBV6-5 combines with J gene TRBJ1-5; 7 nucleotides match TRBD1. V was pared by 4 bases and J by 5 bases, with 20 bases of the junction left unmatched. This CDR3 contains 19 residues. Germline values: CDR1 MNHEY, CDR2 SVGAGI. CDR3 region: CASSSTRRYRAGGYQPQHF. The CDR3 coding sequence is TGTGCCAGCAGTTCCACCCGTAGGTATCGGGCAGGGGGTTATCAGCCCCAGCATTTT.